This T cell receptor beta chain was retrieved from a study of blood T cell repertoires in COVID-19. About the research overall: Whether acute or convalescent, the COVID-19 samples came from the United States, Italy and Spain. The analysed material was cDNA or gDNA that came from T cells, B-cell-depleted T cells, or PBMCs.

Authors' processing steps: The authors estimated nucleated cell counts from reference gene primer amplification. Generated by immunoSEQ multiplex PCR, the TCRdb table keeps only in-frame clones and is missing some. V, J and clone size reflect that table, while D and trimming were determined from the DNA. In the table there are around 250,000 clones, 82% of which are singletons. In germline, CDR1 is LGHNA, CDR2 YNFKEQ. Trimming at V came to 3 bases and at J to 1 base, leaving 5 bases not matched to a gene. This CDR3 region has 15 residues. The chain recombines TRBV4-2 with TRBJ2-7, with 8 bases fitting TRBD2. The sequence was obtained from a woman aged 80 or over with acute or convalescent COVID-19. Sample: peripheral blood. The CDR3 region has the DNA TGTGCCAGCAGCCAGGAACAGCGGGAGTCCTACGAGCAGTACTTC. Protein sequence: CASSQEQRESYEQYF.